This T cell receptor (beta chain) is from a study of identical twins. Study outcomes and limitations: Fewer insertions characterized abundant cord blood beta clonotypes, whereas memory repertoires showed none. Sequences that were out-of-frame, alpha and twin-shared displayed an excess of low generation probability. These conclusions were based on statistical analysis (cross-sectional, not following the same donors).

Template switching, a step in the protocol, added a universal primer site, and cDNA carried unique molecular identifiers. Each CDR3 protein gets one entry after TCRdb re-called the 5' RACE reads with MiXCR. The repertoire has some 250,000 distinct CDR3 sequences, approximately 12% of them found once; the top ten carry 3.5% to 5%. V lost 7 bases and J 4 bases, leaving 21 bases between the germline ends. The CDR3 is 16 amino acids. As for this clonotype: Its cognate antigen is unknown.

These data were likewise used in another study, on yellow fever vaccine responses in identical twins.

The clonotype comes from a woman aged 18 to 35 in good health. Source material: memory (CD45RO+) T cells sorted from blood. V gene TRBV12-3 or TRBV12-4 combines with J gene TRBJ2-3; D is possibly TRBD2 (5 bases). CDR3 DNA: TGTGCCAGCACCCGGGGTGGAGCCCCTAAAGCAGATACGCAGTATTTT. Translating gives CASTRGGAPKADTQYF.